This section outlines one T cell receptor beta chain sequence together with its context. The antigen is unknown. The sample belongs to a study of Graves' ophthalmopathy and Graves' hyperthyroidism. Study results and limitations: Appearing in blood as well were most expanded thyroid clonotypes above 0.001 frequency.

The V end was cut by 1 base, the J end by 9 bases, with 15 bases between. In germline, CDR1 is SEHNR, CDR2 FQNEAQ (reference sequence). The CDR3 is made up of 14 amino acids. Beta-chain TCR CDR3 regions were amplified from RNA transcripts. Second-round multiplex PCR came after a first-round RT-PCR that employed HTBI primers. Via MiXCR, TCRdb re-called the multiplex PCR reads, giving one row per CDR3 protein. Here the sample spans approximately 1.2 million distinct CDR3 sequences, approximately 35% being singletons. The chain employs TRBV7-9 and TRBJ2-5; the D gene is possibly TRBD1 (6 bases). This receptor was taken from an adult man with Graves' hyperthyroidism. Sequenced sample: peripheral blood or thyroid tissue (not recorded which). The CDR3 bases are TGTGCCAGCAGCTTAGGACAGGATGGTCAGCCCCAGTACTTC. Amino acid sequence: CASSLGQDGQPQYF.